This TCR beta chain was identified during a study of T-cell memory formation after mild COVID-19. Trimming shortened V by 6 bases and J by 1 base, and 16 bases separated the two germline ends. CDR3 length: 15 amino acids. In TCRdb, the 5' RACE reads were re-called with MiXCR into one record per CDR3 protein. The sample consists of under 200,000 distinct CDR3 sequences, around a tenth of them appearing once. The chain joins TRBV12-3 or TRBV12-4 to TRBJ2-7; D perhaps matches TRBD1 (6 bases). The sample taken for sequencing was PBMCs or a T cell subset sorted from them (not recorded which). The sequence was collected from a man aged 18 to 35 who had mild COVID-19 (a few samples of this study predate the infection). Cell type and time point are not known. The CDR3 loop reads CASRAYGTPSYEQYF. In nucleotides, the CDR3 is TGTGCCAGCAGGGCCTACGGGACACCATCCTACGAGCAGTACTTC.